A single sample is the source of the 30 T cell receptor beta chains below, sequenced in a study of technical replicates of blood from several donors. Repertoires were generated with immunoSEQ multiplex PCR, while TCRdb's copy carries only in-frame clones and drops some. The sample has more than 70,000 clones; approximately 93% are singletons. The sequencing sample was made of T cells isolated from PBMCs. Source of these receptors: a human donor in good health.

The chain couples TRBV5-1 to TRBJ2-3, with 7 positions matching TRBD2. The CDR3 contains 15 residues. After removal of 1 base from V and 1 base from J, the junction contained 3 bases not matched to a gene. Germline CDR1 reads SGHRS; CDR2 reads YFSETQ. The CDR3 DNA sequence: TGCGCCAGCAGCTTGTCCACTAGCGGCACAGATACGCAGTATTTT. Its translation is CASSLSTSGTDTQYF.

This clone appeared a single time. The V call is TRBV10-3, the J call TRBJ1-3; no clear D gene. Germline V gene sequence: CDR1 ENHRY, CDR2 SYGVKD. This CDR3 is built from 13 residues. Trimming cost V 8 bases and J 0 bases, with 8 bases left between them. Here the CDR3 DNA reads TGTGCCATCGGCGGGATCTCTGGAAACACCATATATTTT. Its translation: CAIGGISGNTIYF.

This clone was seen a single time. CDR3 residues: CASSDVNEQYF. The CDR3 coding sequence is TGTGCCAGCAGTGATGTAAACGAGCAGTACTTC. This chain links TRBV6-4 with TRBJ2-7, with unresolved D. Germline assignment: CDR1 MRHNA and CDR2 SNTAGT. Trimming shortened V by 3 bases and J by 5 bases, and 5 bases separated the two germline ends. This CDR3 region has 11 residues.

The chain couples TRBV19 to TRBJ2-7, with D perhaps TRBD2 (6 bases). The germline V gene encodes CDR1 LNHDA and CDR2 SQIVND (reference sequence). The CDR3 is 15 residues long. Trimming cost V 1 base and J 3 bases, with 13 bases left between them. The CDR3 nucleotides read TGTGCCAGTAGTATAGGTTTCCTAGCGAACTACGAGCAGTACTTC. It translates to CASSIGFLANYEQYF.

CDR3 coding DNA: TGTGCCAGCAGCCAAGCGAGGGGGCCCGGTGGCTACACCTTC. Protein sequence: CASSQARGPGGYTF. The chain combines TRBV14 with TRBJ1-2; 7 bases map to TRBD1. After removal of 1 base from V and 7 bases from J, the junction contained 6 bases not matched to a gene. The CDR3 has 14 residues. Germline V gene data show CDR1 as SGHDN and CDR2 as FVKESK. The full variable domain, with the rest looked up from reference TRBV14 and TRBJ1-2, is EAGVTQFPSHSVIEKGQTVTLRCDPISGHDNLYWYRRVMGKEIKFLLHFVKESKQDESGMPNNRFLAERTGGTYSTLKVQPAELEDSGVYFCASSQARGPGGYTFGSGTRLTVV.

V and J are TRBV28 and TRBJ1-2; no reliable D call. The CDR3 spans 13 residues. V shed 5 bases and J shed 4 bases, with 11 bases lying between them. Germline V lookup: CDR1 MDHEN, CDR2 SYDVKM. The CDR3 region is CASSVEGIYGYTF. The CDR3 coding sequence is TGTGCCAGCAGTGTAGAGGGCATCTATGGCTACACCTTC.

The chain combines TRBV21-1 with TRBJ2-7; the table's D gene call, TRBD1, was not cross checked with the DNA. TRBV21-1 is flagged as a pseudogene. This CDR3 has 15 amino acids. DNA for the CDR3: TGTGCCAGCAGCAAAGCGGTGAGCACAGGGGATAAGCAGTACTTC. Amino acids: CASSKAVSTGDKQYF.

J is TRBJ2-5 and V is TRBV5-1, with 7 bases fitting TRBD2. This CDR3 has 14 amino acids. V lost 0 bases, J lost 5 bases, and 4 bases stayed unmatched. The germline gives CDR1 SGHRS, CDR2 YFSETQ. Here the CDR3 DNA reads TGCGCCAGCAGCTTGGCCATGGGGGGGGAGACCCAGTACTTC. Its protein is CASSLAMGGETQYF.

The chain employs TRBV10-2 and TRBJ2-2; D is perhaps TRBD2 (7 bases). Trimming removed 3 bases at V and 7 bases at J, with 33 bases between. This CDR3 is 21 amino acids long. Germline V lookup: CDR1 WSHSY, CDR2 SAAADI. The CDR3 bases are TGCGCCAGCAGTGACTTCGCCTGGCGGGGGACATCACCGGGGGGCCTCGGGGAGCTGTTTTTT. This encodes CASSDFAWRGTSPGGLGELFF.

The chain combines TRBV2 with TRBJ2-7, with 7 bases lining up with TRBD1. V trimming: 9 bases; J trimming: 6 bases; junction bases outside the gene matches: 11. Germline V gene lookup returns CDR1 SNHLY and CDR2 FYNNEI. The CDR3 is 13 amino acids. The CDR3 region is CARQRGQRVEQYF. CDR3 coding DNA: TGTGCCAGACAACGGGGACAGAGGGTCGAGCAGTACTTC. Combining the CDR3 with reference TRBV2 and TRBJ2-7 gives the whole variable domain EPEVTQTPSHQVTQMGQEVILRCVPISNHLYFYWYRQILGQKVEFLVSFYNNEISEKSEIFDDQFSVERPDGSNFTLKIRSTKLEDSAMYFCARQRGQRVEQYFGPGTRLTVT.

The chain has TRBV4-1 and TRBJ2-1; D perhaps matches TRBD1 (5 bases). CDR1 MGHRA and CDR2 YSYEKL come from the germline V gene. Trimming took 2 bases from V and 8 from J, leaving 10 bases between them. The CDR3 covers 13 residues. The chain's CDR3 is CASSQIRGYEQFF. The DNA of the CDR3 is TGCGCCAGCAGCCAAATAAGGGGATATGAGCAGTTCTTC.

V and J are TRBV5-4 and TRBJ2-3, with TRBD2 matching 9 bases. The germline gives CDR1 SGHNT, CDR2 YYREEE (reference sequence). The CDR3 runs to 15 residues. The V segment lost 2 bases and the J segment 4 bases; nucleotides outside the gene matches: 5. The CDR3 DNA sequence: TGTGCCAGCAGCTTTAGACTAGCGGAGGCAGATACGCAGTATTTT. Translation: CASSFRLAEADTQYF.

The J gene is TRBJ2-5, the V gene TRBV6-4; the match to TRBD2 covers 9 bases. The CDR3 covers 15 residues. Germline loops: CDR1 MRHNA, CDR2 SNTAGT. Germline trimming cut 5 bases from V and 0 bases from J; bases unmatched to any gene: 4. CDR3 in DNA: TGTGCCAGCAGTTCGGTAGCGGGGGACCAAGAGACCCAGTACTTC. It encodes CASSSVAGDQETQYF.

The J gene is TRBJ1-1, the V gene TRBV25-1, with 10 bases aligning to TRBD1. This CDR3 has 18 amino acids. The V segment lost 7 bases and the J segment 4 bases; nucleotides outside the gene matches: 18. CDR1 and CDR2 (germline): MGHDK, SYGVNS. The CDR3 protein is CASTESGTGAPSGTEAFF. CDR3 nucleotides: TGTGCCAGCACCGAATCGGGGACAGGGGCGCCTTCGGGCACTGAAGCTTTCTTT.

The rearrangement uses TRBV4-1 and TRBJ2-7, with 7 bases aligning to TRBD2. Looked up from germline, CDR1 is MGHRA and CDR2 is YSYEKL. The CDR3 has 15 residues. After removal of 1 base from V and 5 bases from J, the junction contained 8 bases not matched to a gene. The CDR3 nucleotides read TGCGCCAGCAGCCAAGCGGGACTACCTGAGCACGAGCAGTACTTC. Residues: CASSQAGLPEHEQYF.

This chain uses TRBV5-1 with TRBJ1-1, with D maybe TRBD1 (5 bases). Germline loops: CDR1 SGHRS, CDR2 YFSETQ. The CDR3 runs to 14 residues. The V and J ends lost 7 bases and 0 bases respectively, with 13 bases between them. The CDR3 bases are TGCGCCAGCTGCCCTGCGGGGGTGAACACTGAAGCTTTCTTT. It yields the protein CASCPAGVNTEAFF. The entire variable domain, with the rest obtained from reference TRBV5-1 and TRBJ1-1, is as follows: KAGVTQTPRYLIKTRGQQVTLSCSPISGHRSVSWYQQTPGQGLQFLFEYFSETQRNKGNFPGRFSGRQFSNSRSEMNVSTLELGDSALYLCASCPAGVNTEAFFGQGTRLTVV.

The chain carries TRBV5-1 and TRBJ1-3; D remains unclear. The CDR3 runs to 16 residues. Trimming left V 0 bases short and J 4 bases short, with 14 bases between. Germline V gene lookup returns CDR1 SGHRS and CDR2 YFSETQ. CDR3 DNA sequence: TGCGCCAGCAGCTTGGCCTGGCCGCCACAGGGAAACACCATATATTTT. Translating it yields CASSLAWPPQGNTIYF.

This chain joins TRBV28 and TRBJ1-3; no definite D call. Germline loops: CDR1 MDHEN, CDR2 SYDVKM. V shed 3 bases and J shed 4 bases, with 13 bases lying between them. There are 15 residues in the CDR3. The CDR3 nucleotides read TGTGCCAGCAGTTTGGCAGGAGGGTCCGGAAACACCATATATTTT. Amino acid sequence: CASSLAGGSGNTIYF.

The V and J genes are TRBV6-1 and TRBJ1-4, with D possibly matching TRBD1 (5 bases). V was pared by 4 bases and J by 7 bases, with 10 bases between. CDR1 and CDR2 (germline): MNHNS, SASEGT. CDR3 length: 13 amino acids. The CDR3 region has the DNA TGTGCCAGCAGTGTTTGGGGGGGTGAAAAACTGTTTTTT. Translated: CASSVWGGEKLFF.

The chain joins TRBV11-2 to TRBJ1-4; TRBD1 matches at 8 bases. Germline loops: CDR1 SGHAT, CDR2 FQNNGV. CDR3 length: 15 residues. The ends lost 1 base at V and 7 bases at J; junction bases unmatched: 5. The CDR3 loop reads CASSLGRTGLEKLFF. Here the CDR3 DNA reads TGTGCCAGCAGCTTAGGTCGGACAGGGCTTGAAAAACTGTTTTTT.

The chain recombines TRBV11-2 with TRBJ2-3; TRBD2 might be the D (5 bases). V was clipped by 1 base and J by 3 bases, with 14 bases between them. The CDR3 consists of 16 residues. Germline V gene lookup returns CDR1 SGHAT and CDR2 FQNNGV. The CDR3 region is CASSLGSGFVTDTQYF. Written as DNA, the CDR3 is TGTGCCAGCAGCTTAGGGTCGGGATTCGTTACAGATACGCAGTATTTT. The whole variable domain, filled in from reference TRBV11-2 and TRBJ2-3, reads EAGVAQSPRYKIIEKRQSVAFWCNPISGHATLYWYQQILGQGPKLLIQFQNNGVVDDSQLPKDRFSAERLKGVDSTLKIQPAKLEDSAVYLCASSLGSGFVTDTQYFGPGTRLTVL.

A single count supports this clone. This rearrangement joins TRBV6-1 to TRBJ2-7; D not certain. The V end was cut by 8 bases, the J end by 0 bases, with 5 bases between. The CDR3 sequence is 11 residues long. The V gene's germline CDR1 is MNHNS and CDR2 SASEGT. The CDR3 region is CASCISYEQYF. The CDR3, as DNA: TGTGCCAGCTGTATCTCCTACGAGCAGTACTTC.

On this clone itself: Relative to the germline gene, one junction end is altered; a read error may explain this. The CDR3 bases are TGTGCCAGCAGCCCCGGGACTAGCACCTACCAAGGGACCCAGTACTTC. Translated, it gives CASSPGTSTYQGTQYF. The V call is TRBV4-2, the J call TRBJ2-5, with 9 bases matching TRBD2. The CDR3 runs 16 residues. Looked up from germline, CDR1 is LGHNA and CDR2 is YNFKEQ.

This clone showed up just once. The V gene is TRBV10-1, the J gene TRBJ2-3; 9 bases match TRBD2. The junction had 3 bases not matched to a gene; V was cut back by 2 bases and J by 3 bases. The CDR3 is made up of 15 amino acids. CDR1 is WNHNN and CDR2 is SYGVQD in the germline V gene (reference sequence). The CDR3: CASSEAAGGTDTQYF. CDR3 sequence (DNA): TGCGCCAGCAGTGAGGCGGCGGGAGGGACAGATACGCAGTATTTT.

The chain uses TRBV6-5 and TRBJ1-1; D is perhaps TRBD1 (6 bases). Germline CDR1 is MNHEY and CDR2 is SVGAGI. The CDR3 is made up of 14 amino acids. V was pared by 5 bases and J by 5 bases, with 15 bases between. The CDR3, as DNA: TGTGCCAGCAGTCGCCGGGAAGGGGGAACTGAAGCTTTCTTT. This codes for CASSRREGGTEAFF.

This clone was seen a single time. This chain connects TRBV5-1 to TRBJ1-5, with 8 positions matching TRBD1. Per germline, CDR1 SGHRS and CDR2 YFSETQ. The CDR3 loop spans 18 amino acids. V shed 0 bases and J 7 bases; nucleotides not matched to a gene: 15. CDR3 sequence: CASSLADGTGPNGQPQHF. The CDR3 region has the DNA TGCGCCAGCAGCTTGGCCGACGGGACAGGACCTAACGGGCAGCCCCAGCATTTT.

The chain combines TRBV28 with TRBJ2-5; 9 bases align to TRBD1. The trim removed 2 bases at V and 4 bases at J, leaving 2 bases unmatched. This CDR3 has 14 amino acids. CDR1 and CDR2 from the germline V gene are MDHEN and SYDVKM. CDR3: CASSLGTGIETQYF. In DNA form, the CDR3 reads TGTGCCAGCAGTTTAGGGACAGGGATAGAGACCCAGTACTTC.

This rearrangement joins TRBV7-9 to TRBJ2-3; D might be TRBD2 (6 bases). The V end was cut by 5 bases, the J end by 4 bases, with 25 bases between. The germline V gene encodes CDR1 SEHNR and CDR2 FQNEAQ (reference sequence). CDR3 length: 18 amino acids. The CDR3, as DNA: TGTGCCAGCAGCCAGACTAGTTTCGGCTCCTCCACTGCAGATACGCAGTATTTT. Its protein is CASSQTSFGSSTADTQYF.

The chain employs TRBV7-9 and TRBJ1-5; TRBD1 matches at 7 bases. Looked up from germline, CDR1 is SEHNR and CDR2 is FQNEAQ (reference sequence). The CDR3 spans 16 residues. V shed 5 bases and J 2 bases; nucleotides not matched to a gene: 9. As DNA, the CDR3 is TGTGCCAGCAGCCCGTGGACAGGAGAACGCAATCAGCCCCAGCATTTT. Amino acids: CASSPWTGERNQPQHF.

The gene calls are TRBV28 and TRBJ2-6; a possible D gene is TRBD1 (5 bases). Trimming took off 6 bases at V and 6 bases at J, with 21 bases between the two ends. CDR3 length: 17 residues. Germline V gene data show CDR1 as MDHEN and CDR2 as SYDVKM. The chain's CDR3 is CASSATRALGVANVLTF. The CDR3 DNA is TGTGCCAGCAGCGCCACCAGGGCCTTAGGTGTGGCCAACGTCCTGACTTTC.